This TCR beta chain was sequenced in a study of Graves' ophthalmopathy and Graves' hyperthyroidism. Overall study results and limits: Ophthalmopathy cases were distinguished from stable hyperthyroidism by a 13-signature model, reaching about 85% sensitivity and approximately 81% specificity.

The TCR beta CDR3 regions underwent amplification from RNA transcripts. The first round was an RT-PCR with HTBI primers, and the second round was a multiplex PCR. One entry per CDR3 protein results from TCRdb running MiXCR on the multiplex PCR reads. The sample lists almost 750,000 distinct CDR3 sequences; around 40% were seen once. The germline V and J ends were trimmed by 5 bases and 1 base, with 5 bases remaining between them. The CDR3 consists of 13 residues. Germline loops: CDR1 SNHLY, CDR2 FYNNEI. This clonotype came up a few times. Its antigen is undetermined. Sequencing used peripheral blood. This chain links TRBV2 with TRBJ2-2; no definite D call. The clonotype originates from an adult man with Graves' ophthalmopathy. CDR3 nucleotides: TGTGCCAGCAGTCACGAGAACACCGGGGAGCTGTTTTTT. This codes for CASSHENTGELFF.